At least ten counts were recorded for the clone carrying this TCR beta chain. Its antigen is not identified. This entry comes from a study of CD8 T cells in ankylosing spondylitis. Study results and limitations: Relatively rare in peripheral blood, disease-linked clones were also CD8+. Typical of ankylosing spondylitis blood, it appeared, was a TCR beta motif of several highly homologous variants.

This CDR3 spans 15 amino acids. After removal of 3 bases from V and 4 bases from J, the junction contained 4 bases not matched to a gene. Generation of TCR beta libraries employed quantitative 5'-RACE incorporating molecular barcodes. In TCRdb, the 5' RACE reads were re-called with MiXCR into one record per CDR3 protein. In the table there are around 220,000 distinct CDR3 sequences, roughly 10% of which are singletons. Sequenced: blood, either unsorted or a sorted T cell fraction (not recorded which). The V gene is TRBV12-3 or TRBV12-4, the J gene TRBJ2-5, with 11 bases lining up with TRBD2. This TCR was recovered from a male donor with ankylosing spondylitis or in good health (not recorded which). The CDR3 protein is CASSFSSGGAETQYF. DNA of the CDR3: TGTGCCAGCAGTTTCAGTAGCGGGGGGGCAGAGACCCAGTACTTC.